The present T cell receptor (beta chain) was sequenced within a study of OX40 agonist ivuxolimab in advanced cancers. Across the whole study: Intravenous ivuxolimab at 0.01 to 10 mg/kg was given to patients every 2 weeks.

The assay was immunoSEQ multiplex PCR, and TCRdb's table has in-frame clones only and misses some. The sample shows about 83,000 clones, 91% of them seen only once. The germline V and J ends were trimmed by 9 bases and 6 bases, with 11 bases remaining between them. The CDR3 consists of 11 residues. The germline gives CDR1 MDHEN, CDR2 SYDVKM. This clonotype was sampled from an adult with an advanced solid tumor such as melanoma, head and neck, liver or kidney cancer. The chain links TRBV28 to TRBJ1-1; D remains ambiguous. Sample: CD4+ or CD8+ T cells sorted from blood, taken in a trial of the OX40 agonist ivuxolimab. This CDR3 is CASYYWAEAFF. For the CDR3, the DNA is TGTGCCAGTTATTATTGGGCTGAAGCTTTCTTT.